This TCR beta chain was retrieved from a study of T cells in Graves' hyperthyroidism and ophthalmopathy. Study at large: Staff took peripheral blood when the initial diagnosis was made, before any treatment began.

RNA transcripts gave rise to amplified TCR beta CDR3 regions. First-round RT-PCR of the TCR CDR3 relied on the HTBI primer set. In TCRdb, the multiplex PCR reads were re-called with MiXCR into one record per CDR3 protein. The sample holds around 570,000 distinct CDR3 sequences, 20% seen once. Remarks on this clonotype: The antigen is undetermined.

Study results and caveats: Clonotypes that were expanded in thyroid above 0.001 mostly appeared in blood too. In the analysis, a 13 V-J model separated ophthalmopathy from stable hyperthyroidism.

Germline V gene data show CDR1 as SGDLS and CDR2 as YYNGEE. This CDR3 spans 11 amino acids. Trimming removed 2 bases from V and 4 bases from J, with 3 bases in between. The specimen was blood. The chain has TRBV9 and TRBJ1-2, with D unresolved. The TCR comes from a man aged 35-49 years with Graves' ophthalmopathy. CDR3 sequence: CASSVPYGYTF. The CDR3, as DNA: TGTGCCAGCAGCGTTCCCTATGGCTACACCTTC.